The 16 T cell receptor beta chains below were found in one sample sequenced in a study of blood T cell repertoires in COVID-19. The data were produced by immunoSEQ multiplex PCR, yet TCRdb's version contains in-frame clones alone and is incomplete. The table shows 430,000 or so clones, with around 90% occurring only once. The sample consisted of peripheral blood. These receptor sequences come from a man aged 18 to 30 with COVID-19, enrolled during active disease.

This chain uses TRBV30 with TRBJ1-2, with D possibly being TRBD1 (6 bases). V was pared by 3 bases and J by 1 base, with 9 bases between. The CDR3 spans 13 residues. Germline V gene sequence: CDR1 GTSNPN, CDR2 SVGIG (reference sequence). The CDR3 bases are TGTGCCTGGAGGAGGGGGTTTAACTATGGCTACACCTTC. It is translated as CAWRRGFNYGYTF.

This chain uses TRBV30 with TRBJ2-5, with TRBD2 matching 13 bases. The V gene's germline CDR1 is GTSNPN and CDR2 SVGIG (reference sequence). The CDR3 contains 16 residues. After removal of 6 bases from V and 1 base from J, the junction contained 8 bases not matched to a gene. Written as DNA, the CDR3 is TGTGCCTGCTCACCGGGACTAGCGGGATTCCAAGAGACCCAGTACTTC. Translation gives CACSPGLAGFQETQYF.

This chain joins TRBV11-2 and TRBJ1-1, with 8 positions matching TRBD1. The J segment lost 0 bases and the V segment lost 5 bases, leaving 8 bases of the junction unmatched. The CDR3 contains 16 residues. In germline, CDR1 is SGHAT, CDR2 FQNNGV. DNA of the CDR3: TGTGCCAGCAGCGCAGGACAGGGAGGTCTGAACACTGAAGCTTTCTTT. This sequence encodes CASSAGQGGLNTEAFF.

The chain recombines TRBV29-1 with TRBJ2-2; 8 nucleotides align to TRBD1. Trimming cost V 5 bases and J 1 base; bases outside gene matches: 6. This CDR3 has 15 amino acids. Germline V lookup: CDR1 SQVTM, CDR2 ANQGSEA. The CDR3 reads CSVKSGTGNTGELFF. As DNA, the CDR3 is TGCAGCGTTAAGTCCGGGACAGGGAACACCGGGGAGCTGTTTTTT.

The V call is TRBV2, the J call TRBJ1-5, with TRBD1 matching over 7 bases. The V and J ends lost 8 bases and 7 bases, in that order; junction bases with no gene match: 8. The CDR3 is made up of 13 amino acids. Germline CDR1 and CDR2: SNHLY and FYNNEI. CDR3 residues: CASVQGTGQPQHF. CDR3 sequence (DNA): TGTGCCAGCGTACAGGGGACGGGGCAGCCCCAGCATTTT.

The chain joins TRBV3-1 (or the pseudogene TRBV3-2) to TRBJ2-2; D may be TRBD2 (5 bases). The CDR3 loop spans 15 amino acids. V was cut by 3 bases and J by 1 base, with 9 bases left in between. The germline V gene encodes CDR1 LGHDT and CDR2 YNNKEL (reference sequence). CDR3 residues: CASSQGARNTGELFF. The CDR3, as DNA: TGTGCCAGCAGCCAGGGAGCAAGGAACACCGGGGAGCTGTTTTTT.

V usage is TRBV9 and J usage is TRBJ1-2, with D hard to call. The CDR3 covers 17 residues. From germline, CDR1 is SGDLS and CDR2 YYNGEE. The V end lost 0 bases, the J end lost 5 bases, and 20 bases lay between the germline ends. The CDR3 bases are TGTGCCAGCAGCGTAGAACCCCCCCCGGGATTGGATTATGGCTACACCTTC. Residues: CASSVEPPPGLDYGYTF.

This clone was seen only a few times. This sequence joins TRBV6-6 and TRBJ1-5; 7 bases fit TRBD1. V lost 0 bases and J lost 6; bases outside the gene matches: 8. From germline, CDR1 is MNHNY and CDR2 SVGAGI (reference sequence). The CDR3 extends over 16 amino acids. The CDR3 DNA reads as TGTGCCAGCAGTTACTCGAAGGGGGCCAGGGGTCAGCCCCAGCATTTT. Translated: CASSYSKGARGQPQHF.

This clone turned up a few times. The V call is TRBV6-5, the J call TRBJ2-7; the D gene is possibly TRBD1 (6 bases). The germline V gene has CDR1 MNHEY and CDR2 SVGAGI. V was cut by 4 bases and J by 1 base, with 11 bases left in between. The CDR3 is made up of 14 amino acids. The CDR3 loop is CASSSMTGSYEQYF. CDR3 DNA: TGTGCCAGCAGTTCCATGACAGGTTCCTACGAGCAGTACTTC.

The J gene is TRBJ1-4, the V gene TRBV5-1; 9 bases line up with TRBD1. Germline-derived CDR1 and CDR2 are SGHRS and YFSETQ. Trimming took 0 bases from V and 8 from J; bases not matched to a gene: 8. The CDR3 runs to 16 residues. This CDR3 is CASSLGSGTGPEKLFF. CDR3 coding DNA: TGCGCCAGCAGCTTGGGGTCCGGGACAGGGCCCGAAAAACTGTTTTTT. The full variable domain, in which reference TRBV5-1 and TRBJ1-4 provide the parts outside the CDR3, is KAGVTQTPRYLIKTRGQQVTLSCSPISGHRSVSWYQQTPGQGLQFLFEYFSETQRNKGNFPGRFSGRQFSNSRSEMNVSTLELGDSALYLCASSLGSGTGPEKLFFGSGTQLSVL.

This clone occurred a few times. CDR3 coding DNA: TGCAGCGTTGAAGGTCAGGGGGCCGGCGAGCAGTACTTC. This encodes CSVEGQGAGEQYF. This chain connects TRBV29-1 to TRBJ2-7, with 8 bases matching TRBD1. The V and J ends lost 1 base and 6 bases, in that order; junction bases with no gene match: 5. Germline V gives CDR1 SQVTM, CDR2 ANQGSEA. CDR3 length equals 13 residues.

The rearrangement joins TRBV11-1 to TRBJ2-7; TRBD1 might be the D (5 bases). The CDR3 is made up of 13 amino acids. Germline CDR1 is SGHAT and CDR2 is FQDESV (reference sequence). The ends were cut back, 1 base at V and 3 bases at J, with 7 bases in the middle. This CDR3 reads CASSLEGFYEQYF. CDR3 nucleotides: TGTGCCAGCAGCTTAGAGGGGTTCTACGAGCAGTACTTC.

The CDR3 sequence is CSVLTGQETQYF. In DNA form, the CDR3 reads TGCAGCGTTCTAACGGGCCAAGAGACCCAGTACTTC. The chain links TRBV29-1 to TRBJ2-5, with unresolved D. The CDR3 spans 12 residues. Germline V gene data show CDR1 as SQVTM and CDR2 as ANQGSEA. V lost 5 bases, J lost 1 base, and 8 bases lay in between.

The rearrangement uses TRBV11-2 and TRBJ2-1, with 15 bases identical to TRBD2. Germline V lookup: CDR1 SGHAT, CDR2 FQNNGV. V shed 10 bases, J shed 4 bases, and the junction held 5 bases outside the gene matches. This CDR3 has 15 amino acids. CDR3 nucleotide sequence: TGTGCCATCTCGGGACTAGCGGGGGGTTACAATGAGCAGTTCTTC. Residues: CAISGLAGGYNEQFF.

The chain has TRBV6-2 or TRBV6-3 and TRBJ1-1; the D gene is possibly TRBD1 (6 bases). The CDR3 is 16 residues long. V lost 0 bases and J lost 0, with 11 bases in between. Germline V gene sequence: CDR1 MNHEY, CDR2 SVGEGT. DNA for the CDR3: TGTGCCAGCAGTTACTCGCAGGGGCTGATGAACACTGAAGCTTTCTTT. This codes for CASSYSQGLMNTEAFF.

V is TRBV2 and J is TRBJ1-2, with unresolved D. Trimming took off 6 bases at V and 4 bases at J, with 12 bases between the two ends. This CDR3 comprises 13 residues. Germline V gives CDR1 SNHLY, CDR2 FYNNEI. The CDR3 protein is CASRPGELYGYTF. In DNA, the CDR3 is TGTGCCAGCAGGCCGGGAGAACTCTATGGCTACACCTTC.